The source of this T cell receptor beta chain is a study of T cells in Graves' hyperthyroidism and ophthalmopathy. This CDR3 spans 19 amino acids. With V trimmed by 1 base and J by 0 bases, 14 bases remained unmatched. The germline V gene has CDR1 LNHDA and CDR2 SQIVND (reference sequence). Amplified TCR beta CDR3 regions came from RNA transcripts. HTBI primers were employed in a first-round RT-PCR of the TCR CDR3. Each CDR3 protein gets one entry after TCRdb re-called the multiplex PCR reads with MiXCR. The repertoire includes around 760,000 distinct CDR3 sequences, around 40% of them detected once, and around 31% sits in the top ten.

This TCR derives from a woman aged 40 to 50 with Graves' hyperthyroidism. The sequencing input was blood. The gene calls are TRBV19 and TRBJ1-1; 7 bases match TRBD1. CDR3 sequence: CASSIAGGQAGRMNTEAFF. The CDR3 DNA sequence: TGTGCCAGTAGTATAGCGGGAGGACAGGCCGGGCGGATGAACACTGAAGCTTTCTTT.